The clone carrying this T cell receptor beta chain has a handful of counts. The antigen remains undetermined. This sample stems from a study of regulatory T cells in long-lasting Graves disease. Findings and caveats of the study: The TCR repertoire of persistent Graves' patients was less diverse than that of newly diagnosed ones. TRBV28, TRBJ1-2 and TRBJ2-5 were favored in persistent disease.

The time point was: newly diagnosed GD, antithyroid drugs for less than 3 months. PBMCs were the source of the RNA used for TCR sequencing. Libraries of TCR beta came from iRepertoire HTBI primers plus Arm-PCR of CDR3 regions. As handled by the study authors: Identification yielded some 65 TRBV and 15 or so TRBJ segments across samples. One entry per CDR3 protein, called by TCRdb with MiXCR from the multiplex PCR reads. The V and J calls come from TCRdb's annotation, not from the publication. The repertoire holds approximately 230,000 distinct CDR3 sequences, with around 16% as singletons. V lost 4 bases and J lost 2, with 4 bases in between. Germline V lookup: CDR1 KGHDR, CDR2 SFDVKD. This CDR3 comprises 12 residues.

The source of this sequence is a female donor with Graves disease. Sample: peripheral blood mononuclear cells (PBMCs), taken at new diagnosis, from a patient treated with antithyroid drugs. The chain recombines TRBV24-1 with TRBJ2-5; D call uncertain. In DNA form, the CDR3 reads TGTGCCACCAGTGACCCTCAAGAGACCCAGTACTTC. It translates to CATSDPQETQYF.